This T cell receptor beta chain was sequenced in a study of cytomegalovirus exposure and HLA in healthy donors. Study-level background: It was reported in a later analysis that the 90 to 150 validation repertoires used the same platform as the approximately 670 first-cohort repertoires.

General study points: In vitro experiments confirmed that three CMV-associated chains were specific for CMV antigens. Reports indicated that the classifier achieved high specificity and sensitivity in diagnosing cytomegalovirus status.

The repertoire was sequenced with immunoSEQ multiplex PCR; TCRdb's copy has only in-frame clones and lacks some. This sample has approximately 230,000 clones, with roughly 87% found just once. The CDR3 covers 15 residues. After removal of 5 bases from V and 1 base from J, the junction contained 4 bases not matched to a gene. Germline CDR1 reads MGHDK; CDR2 reads SYGVNS. Comment on this clone: The antigen remains unidentified.

This chain connects TRBV25-1 to TRBJ2-3; TRBD1 matches 9 bases. The clonotype was recovered from a young man in good health and CMV-seropositive. Sequenced material: PBMCs. The CDR3 is CASSRTGGGTDTQYF. The CDR3, as DNA: TGTGCCAGCAGTCGTACAGGGGGCGGCACAGATACGCAGTATTTT.